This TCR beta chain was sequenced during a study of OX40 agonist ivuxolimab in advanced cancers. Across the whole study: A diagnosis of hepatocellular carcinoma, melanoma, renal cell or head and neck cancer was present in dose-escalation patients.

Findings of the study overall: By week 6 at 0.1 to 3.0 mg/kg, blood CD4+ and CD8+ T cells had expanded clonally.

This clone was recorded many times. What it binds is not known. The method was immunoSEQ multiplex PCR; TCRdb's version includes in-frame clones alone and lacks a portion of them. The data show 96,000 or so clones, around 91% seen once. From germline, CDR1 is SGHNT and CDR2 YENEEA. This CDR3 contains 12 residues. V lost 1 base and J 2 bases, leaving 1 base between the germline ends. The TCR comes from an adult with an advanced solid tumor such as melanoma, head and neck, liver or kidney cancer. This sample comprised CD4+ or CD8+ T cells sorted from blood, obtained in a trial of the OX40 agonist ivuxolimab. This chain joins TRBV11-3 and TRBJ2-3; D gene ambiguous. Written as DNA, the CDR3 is TGTGCCAGCAGCTTAGCCACAGATACGCAGTATTTT. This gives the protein CASSLATDTQYF.